This T cell receptor (beta chain) emerged from a study of blood T cells in healthy people across ages (dated by TCRdb to about 2015). Study-wide context: In model experiments, roughly one uniquely barcoded TCR beta cDNA molecule per two T cells was captured by template switching. The donors were split into four age groups: young (average around 16 years), middle-aged (roughly 39), aged (62) and long-lived (about 82). The study analyzed two additional independent replicas of 1 million unique cDNA reads from the same blood draw for two donors, one aged 18 to 29 and one aged 80 or older. Donors of different ages were randomly distributed across sequencing lanes to avoid experimental bias. Using deep sequencing normalized with unique cDNA molecular identifiers, the study measured how TCR beta repertoire diversity changes with age.

Details on this clonotype: The clone's antigen remains unknown. No base qualities exist here, and no much larger clone lies one base off it.

Donors were 39 systemically healthy Caucasian individuals from Russia aged about 6 to 100 years. Roughly 9 milliliters of peripheral blood were drawn from each donor into EDTA-treated Vacutainer tubes. PBMCs were isolated by Ficoll-Paque density-gradient centrifugation, with at least 6 million obtained per sample. Total RNA was extracted from PBMCs with Trizol reagent, with at least 5.5 micrograms obtained per sample. For every donor, an aliquot of PBMCs went through flow cytometry to measure the percentages of naive CD45RAhigh/CD27high T cells. The library came from 5' RACE. The sequencing machine was an Illumina HiSeq 2500. A second about 7 to 11 cycle PCR used a sample-barcoded 5' primer and a J-beta primer mix. A unique molecular identifier was introduced onto each TCR beta cDNA molecule by a template-switch 5' adaptor carrying 12 random nucleotides. Each sample yielded at least 3 million CDR3-containing paired-end reads. First-strand cDNA was synthesized from all RNA with the Mint cDNA synthesis kit, primed by a TRBC-specific oligonucleotide. After uracil-DNA glycosylase treatment, a first 18-cycle PCR used universal primers M1SS and BC2_uni_R on all cDNA. The study's own analysis went as follows. Each sample was normalized by randomly selecting 1 million high-quality reads, each carrying a distinct molecular identifier. Instead of being binned into consensus sequences, reads with shared molecular identifiers were discarded. MiTCR, with a Q25 quality threshold and the strictest error-elimination algorithm, was used for CDR3 identification, clonotype clustering and error correction. A nonparametric unseen species model using Euler transformation provided a lower-bound estimate of total TCR beta diversity. TCRdb cleaned the public reads at Q25 with fastp, built clones with MiXCR and kept in-frame beta chains. Rows matching on CDR3 protein sequence are summarized as one entry with the most common DNA and genes. The V and J calls and clone size are TCRdb's, not the authors'. The sample includes some 1 million distinct CDR3 sequences, with 40% to 55% observed a single time. The ten largest clones capture approximately 17% of the sample.

Here is what the overall study found, with its caveats: Donor CMV infection status was unknown, potentially confounding age-related changes in expanded clonotypes. Estimates of total diversity based on one million sequenced T cells were regarded as lower bounds and as underestimates. Compared with the aged group, the long-lived group had more naive CD4+ T cells, fewer expanded clones and increased TCR diversity, a pattern suggesting age selection. As age increased, observed TCR beta diversity per million T cells dropped in a roughly linear way, and a significant reduction was already evident by age roughly 36. Because profiling used bulk unsorted PBMCs, naive and antigen-experienced compartments could not be compared conclusively. There was a strong correlation between observed TCR beta diversity and the percentage of naive T cells measured by flow cytometry.

Trimming accounts for 0 bases at V and 11 bases at J, while the number of junction bases matched to no gene is 18. The CDR3, from cysteine to phenylalanine, totals 17 residues. Only CDR3 DNA remains: 51 bases, in frame from the first base. According to the germline V gene, CDR1 reads SQVTM and CDR2 reads ANQGSEA. This receptor was taken from a woman aged 55-70 years in good health. The rearranged chain carries TRBV29-1 and TRBJ2-5; 10 bases in the middle match TRBD2. Material for sequencing was blood. The encoded CDR3 is CSVEDFARLAGENEQYF. The nucleotide sequence reads TGCAGCGTTGAAGATTTCGCTCGGCTAGCGGGAGAGAATGAGCAGTACTTC.